This TCR beta chain was retrieved from a study of post-analysis software for immune sequencing data. Study results and caveats: About five TRBV segments, including TRBV5-6, TRBV5-1 and TRBV20-1, were more frequent in patients than controls. Strong co-clustering by F measure was evident for samples that had been prepared in the same batch. Those with multiple sclerosis, the patient group, showed significantly lower normalized Chao1 diversity than controls.

Trimming cost V 4 bases and J 0 bases, with 14 bases left between them. Germline lookup yields CDR1 SGHRS and CDR2 YFSETQ. This CDR3 region has 16 residues. This clonotype was counted ten times or more. What it binds is not known. Unique-molecular-identifier-tagged TCR beta cDNA libraries were used. A population of about 0.95 to 10 million T cells gave rise to a few hundred thousand cDNA molecules. TCRdb re-derived calls from the PCR reads in MiXCR, one entry per CDR3 protein. The sample yields some 240,000 distinct CDR3 sequences, approximately 34% seen once. This TCR came from a girl under 18 with multiple sclerosis. Sequenced material: blood. V is TRBV5-1 and J is TRBJ1-3, with D unresolved. The CDR3 bases are TGCGCCAGCAGCCAACCAGACGGGATCTCTGGAAACACCATATATTTT. Residues: CASSQPDGISGNTIYF.